This is a list of T cell receptor beta chains from one sample in a study of T cell changes during pregnancy in multiple sclerosis. Sequenced by immunoSEQ multiplex PCR; TCRdb stores in-frame clones only, minus some. The repertoire holds under 70,000 clones, with roughly 91% as singletons. Specimen: peripheral blood, collected in the third trimester of pregnancy. The receptors stem from a female donor in good health, enrolled as a control in a pregnancy study. The CDR3 runs from the conserved cysteine through the conserved F or W. A D gene is named only where the DNA matches it firmly. A row's size may be missing; if present it is once, few, many or a size class.

D gene,J gene,clone size,V gene,CDR3 DNA,CDR3 protein
NA,TRBJ2-7,NA,TRBV7-9,TGTGCCAGCAGCTCCTTCTACGAGCAGTACTTC,CASSSFYEQYF
TRBD1,TRBJ1-1,once,TRBV7-8,TGTGCCAGCAGCTGGACCAGGGGGGTGAACACTGAAGCTTTCTTT,CASSWTRGVNTEAFF
TRBD2,TRBJ2-5,few,TRBV7-9,TGTGCCAGCAGCTCTACTTTACCCGGGACTAGCGTTCTAGAGACCCAGTACTTC,CASSSTLPGTSVLETQYF
NA,TRBJ1-1,once,TRBV7-6,TGTGCCAGCAGCTTAGACCACAGTGGGAACACTGAAGCTTTCTTT,CASSLDHSGNTEAFF
TRBD2,TRBJ2-5,NA,TRBV27,TGTGCCAGCAGTAGGCTGCGGGGGGAAGAGACCCAGTACTTC,CASSRLRGEETQYF
NA,TRBJ1-1,NA,TRBV5-6,TGTGCCAGCAGCAAGCAGGGTGGAACTGAAGCTTTCTTT,CASSKQGGTEAFF
TRBD2,TRBJ2-1,NA,TRBV19,TGTGCCAGTAGTAAACTGGGCCTAGCGGGAGGGGGTGAGCAGTTCTTC,CASSKLGLAGGGEQFF
TRBD2,TRBJ2-1,once,TRBV6-5,TGTGCCAGCAGTTACTACTCGGGGGGTAGCAATGAGCAGTTCTTC,CASSYYSGGSNEQFF
TRBD2,TRBJ2-1,NA,TRBV29-1,TGCAGCGCGGGGAGCGGGGGGGATGAGCAGTTCTTC,CSAGSGGDEQFF
NA,TRBJ2-1,NA,TRBV27,TGTGCCAGCAGTTTCCGAGCGGAGTACTACAATGAGCAGTTCTTC,CASSFRAEYYNEQFF
NA,TRBJ1-1,NA,TRBV7-2,TGTGCCAGCAGCTTAAGAAGGGGGAACACTGAAGCTTTCTTT,CASSLRRGNTEAFF
NA,TRBJ2-1,NA,TRBV27,TGTGCCACTTTCCGGACTTTCAATGAGCAGTTCTTC,CATFRTFNEQFF
NA,TRBJ2-1,NA,TRBV18,TGTGCCAGCTCACCACAATTCGGTGAGCAGTTCTTC,CASSPQFGEQFF
TRBD1,TRBJ1-2,NA,TRBV30,TGTGCCTGGGTTTTCGACAGGGTGAATAACTATGGCTACACCTTC,CAWVFDRVNNYGYTF